This paragraph reports one T cell receptor (beta chain). What it binds is not known. Per germline, CDR1 SNHLY and CDR2 FYNNEI. CDR3 length equals 13 residues. The germline V and J ends were trimmed by 5 bases and 7 bases, with 12 bases remaining between them. This sample is drawn from a study of cytomegalovirus exposure and HLA in healthy donors. Findings of the study overall: Within the data, a cluster of highly shared sequence variants was likely a sequencing artifact.

PCR employed 60 Vbeta and 13 Jbeta primers. Assay: immunoSEQ multiplex PCR; the TCRdb copy retains only in-frame clones and omits some. This sample carries around 180,000 clones, 75% to 85% of them seen once, and the ten largest clones take more than 5.5%. Healthy donors of bone marrow made up the group. Donors had nominal health at sampling but likely had unrecorded immune exposures. The source is a young man in good health and CMV-seropositive. What was sequenced was PBMCs. The V call is TRBV2, the J call TRBJ2-1; maybe TRBD2 (6 bases). The CDR3 bases are TGTGCCAGCAGTCTCGGACTAAGGAATGAGCAGTTCTTC. This encodes CASSLGLRNEQFF.